This TCR beta chain was sequenced for a study of shared clonotypes between healthy human individuals. Profiled with immunoSEQ multiplex PCR; TCRdb holds only in-frame clones, not every one. The sample shows 150,000 to 200,000 clones, 80% to 95% of them seen only once. CDR3 size: 14 residues. Trimming took 5 bases from V and 4 from J, leaving 14 bases between them. Per the germline V gene, CDR1 is SGHVS and CDR2 is FQNEAQ. The sample was naive CD4+ T cells sorted from blood. Subset noted: CD45RA+ positively selected. The chain couples TRBV7-8 to TRBJ1-2; D gene uncertain. The sequence was obtained from a woman in her 30s in good health. DNA for the CDR3: TGTGCCAGCAGCCCCCGGCGGACCGCCTATGGCTACACCTTC. It encodes CASSPRRTAYGYTF.